This TCR beta chain was identified in a study of blood T cells in healthy people across ages. Regarding the study as a whole: The percentage of naive T cells correlated strongly with TCR beta diversity.

Unmatched junction bases numbered 14, after V lost 6 bases and J lost 4 bases. Germline-derived CDR1 and CDR2 are MNHEY and SMNVEV (reference sequence). This CDR3 is built from 16 residues. Total RNA extracted from each sample amounted to at least 6 micrograms. PCR was performed a second time for about 7 to 12 cycles using a sample-barcoded 5' primer and a J-beta primer mix. Each cDNA molecule, via a template-switch adaptor with 12 random nucleotides, was tagged. TCRdb recomputed calls from the 5' RACE reads with MiXCR, one row per CDR3 protein. The table lists around 870,000 distinct CDR3 sequences, about 28% of them singletons. With respect to this clonotype: Its target is unknown.

The sequencing sample was made of blood. J is TRBJ1-1 and V is TRBV27; 7 bases fit TRBD1. This receptor was obtained from a woman older than 75 in good health. CDR3 region: CASRKTGLAVGTEAFF. In DNA, the CDR3 is TGTGCCAGCAGAAAGACAGGGTTGGCGGTTGGCACTGAAGCTTTCTTT.